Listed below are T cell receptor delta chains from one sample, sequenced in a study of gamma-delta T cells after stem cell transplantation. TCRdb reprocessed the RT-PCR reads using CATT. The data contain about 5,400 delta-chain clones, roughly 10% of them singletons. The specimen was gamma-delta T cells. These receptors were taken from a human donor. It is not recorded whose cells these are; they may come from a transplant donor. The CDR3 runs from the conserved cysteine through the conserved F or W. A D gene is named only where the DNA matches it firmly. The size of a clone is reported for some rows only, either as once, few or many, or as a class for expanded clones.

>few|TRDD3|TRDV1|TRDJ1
TGTGCTCTTGGGGAACTTCGAAGGGATACCCAGGACGGGTGGCTGGCCACCGATAAACTCATCTTT
CALGELRRDTQDGWLATDKLIF
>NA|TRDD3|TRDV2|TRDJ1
TGTGCCTGTGACACCTTACTGGGGGATACATACACCGATAAACTCATCTTT
CACDTLLGDTYTDKLIF
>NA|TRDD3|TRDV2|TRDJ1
TGTGCCTGTGGCGTTATATCCCCCGCTGGGGGATCGGAATTACCGTACATCGATAAACTCATCTTT
CACGVISPAGGSELPYIDKLIF
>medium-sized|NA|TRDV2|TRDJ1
TGTGCCTGTGACGGCATCTCCTCGAACACCGATAAACTCATCTTT
CACDGISSNTDKLIF
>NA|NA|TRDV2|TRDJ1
TGTGCCTGTGACACCGTTTTACTGCCAGGCGAGTCCACCGATAAACTCATCTTT
CACDTVLLPGESTDKLIF
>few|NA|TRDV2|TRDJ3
TGTGCCTGTGACCAAACGGGGGGAGCCTGGGACACCCGACAGATGTTTTTC
CACDQTGGAWDTRQMFF
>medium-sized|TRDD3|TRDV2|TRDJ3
TGTGCCTGTGACAGCACTGGGGGATCCTGGGACACCCGACAGATGTTTTTC
CACDSTGGSWDTRQMFF
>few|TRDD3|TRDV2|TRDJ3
TGTGCCTGTGACACCTTACTGGGGGATACCTATAATGGATCCTGGGACACCCGACAGATGTTTTTC
CACDTLLGDTYNGSWDTRQMFF
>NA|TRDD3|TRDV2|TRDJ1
TGTGCCTGTGACGACCCCTTGTACTGGGGGATACGCGCTAAACTCATCTTT
CACDDPLYWGIRAKLIF
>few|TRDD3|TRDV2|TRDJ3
TGTGCCTGTGACACCGGGATACGAGTTGGCACCCGACAGATGTTTTTC
CACDTGIRVGTRQMFF
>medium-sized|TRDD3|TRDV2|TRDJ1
TGTGCCTGTGACACGTTGACGCTGGGGGATACGTACACCGATAAACTCATCTTT
CACDTLTLGDTYTDKLIF
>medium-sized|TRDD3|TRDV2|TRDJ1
TGTGCCTGTGACACCGTGGTGGGGGATGCATCAAAGTACACCGATAAACTCATCTTT
CACDTVVGDASKYTDKLIF
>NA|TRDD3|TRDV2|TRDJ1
TGTGCCTGTGACCCCATGCCCGGTCTGGGGGATACCGGAGGGTCTAAACTCATCTTT
CACDPMPGLGDTGGSKLIF
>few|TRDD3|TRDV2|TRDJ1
TGTGCCTGTGAGGGGCTGGGGGATACGAGGACCGATAAACTCATCTTT
CACEGLGDTRTDKLIF
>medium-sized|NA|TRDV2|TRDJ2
TGTGCCTGTGACCAAATAAGGCCTTTGACAGCACAACTCTTCTTT
CACDQIRPLTAQLFF
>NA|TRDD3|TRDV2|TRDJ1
TGTGCCCGATCGGTGGGCCCCTCCCCACTGGGGGATACCGATAAACTCATCTTT
CARSVGPSPLGDTDKLIF
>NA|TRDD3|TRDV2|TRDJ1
TGTGCCTGTGGCGGAGTGGGGGATACAGCCGATAAACTCATCTTT
CACGGVGDTADKLIF
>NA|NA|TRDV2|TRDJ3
TGTGCCTGTGACACTGTCCGGGACTCCTGGGACACCCGACAGATGTTTTTC
CACDTVRDSWDTRQMFF
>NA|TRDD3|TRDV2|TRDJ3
TGTGCCTGTGACCCCACCCTTACTGGGGGATACGTAAAAGGAGCCTGGGACACCCGACAGATGTTTTTC
CACDPTLTGGYVKGAWDTRQMFF
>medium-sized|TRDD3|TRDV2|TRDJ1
TGTGCCTGTGACCCTTTATCGGGGGATACGCGCGCCGATAAACTCATCTTT
CACDPLSGDTRADKLIF
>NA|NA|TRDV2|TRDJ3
TGTGCCTGTGACACCGCGGGGGGAAGCTCCTGGGACACCCGACAGATGTTTTTC
CACDTAGGSSWDTRQMFF
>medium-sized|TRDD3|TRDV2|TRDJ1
TGTGCCTGTGAACCTGTTTTATTTGCGGGGGATACGGAGTCGACCGATAAACTCATCTTT
CACEPVLFAGDTESTDKLIF
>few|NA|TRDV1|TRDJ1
TGTGCTCTTGGGGAATTCTTTCCTACGTCTTTGGGGGATCCTCGACCCGATAAGCTCATCTTT
CALGEFFPTSLGDPRPDKLIF
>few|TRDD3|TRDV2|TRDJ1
TGTGCCTGTGACACCGTGGGTACTGGGGGGAAACCCCACACCGATAAACTCATCTTT
CACDTVGTGGKPHTDKLIF
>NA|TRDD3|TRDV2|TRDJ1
TGTGCCTGTGAGCCATTACTGGGGGATACGGGGAGCGATAAACTCATCTTT
CACEPLLGDTGSDKLIF
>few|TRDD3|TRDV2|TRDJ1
TGTGCCTGTTCAGGGGGATACCGCGGGTACACCGATAAACTCATCTTT
CACSGGYRGYTDKLIF
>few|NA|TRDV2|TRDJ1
TGTGCCTGTGAACCCCTGGGGACCCCCGACGCCGATAAACTCATCTTT
CACEPLGTPDADKLIF
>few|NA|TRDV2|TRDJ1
TGTGCCTGTGAATCGATGGGGTACACCGATAAACTCATCTTT
CACESMGYTDKLIF
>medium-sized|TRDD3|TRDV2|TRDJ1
TGTGCCTGTGACACCGTGCTGCTGGGGGATACTCCGAACACCGATAAACTCATCTTT
CACDTVLLGDTPNTDKLIF
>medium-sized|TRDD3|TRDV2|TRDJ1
TGTGCCTGTGACACGGTGGGGGATTTTGAAACCGATAAACTCATCTTT
CACDTVGDFETDKLIF
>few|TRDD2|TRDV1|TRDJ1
TGTGCTCTTGGGGCCGCCTTCCTACGCGGGGGGGACAAGGTGGGACTCATCTTT
CALGAAFLRGGDKVGLIF
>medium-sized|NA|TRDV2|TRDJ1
TGTGCCTGTGACACTGTTGGGGGGGCCTTTACCGATAAACTCATCTTT
CACDTVGGAFTDKLIF
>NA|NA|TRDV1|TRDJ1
TGTGCTCTTGGGGAGAATCTTCCCCGCTACACCGATAAACTCATCTTT
CALGENLPRYTDKLIF
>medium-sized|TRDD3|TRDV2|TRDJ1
TGTGCCTGTGACCAACTGGGGGATCTGGGCGATAAACTCATCTTT
CACDQLGDLGDKLIF
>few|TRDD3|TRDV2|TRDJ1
TGTGCCTGTGACTCCGTTGTTATTCCTACGGGGATACGCCGCACCGATAAACTCATCTTT
CACDSVVIPTGIRRTDKLIF
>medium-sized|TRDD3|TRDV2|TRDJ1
TGTGCCTGTGACACCGTACTGGGGGATACGTCGTACACCGATAAACTCATCTTT
CACDTVLGDTSYTDKLIF
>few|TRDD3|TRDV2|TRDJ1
TGTGCCTGTGACGCCGTATTCCGGGGGATTAGCAACACCGATAAACTCATCTTT
CACDAVFRGISNTDKLIF
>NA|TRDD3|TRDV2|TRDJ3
TGTGCCTGTGACACCGCTGGGGGTACTAGCTCCTGGGACACCCGACAGGTGTTTTTC
CACDTAGGTSSWDTRQVFF
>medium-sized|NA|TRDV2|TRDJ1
TGTGCCTGTGACCCGATACTGGGAGCCGATAAACTCATCTTT
CACDPILGADKLIF